Listed below are T cell receptor beta chains from one sample, sequenced in a study of blood T cells in healthy people across ages. TCRdb ran MiXCR on the 5' RACE reads and lists one entry per CDR3 protein. The sample lists approximately 680,000 distinct CDR3 sequences, approximately 31% occurring once. Sample: blood. The receptors come from a woman aged 80 or older in good health. Each CDR3 is given with its conserved first and last residue. D genes are given only for firm matches. Part of the rows lack a size; the others show once, few, many or a class for expanded clones.

V gene: TRBV28
D gene: .
CDR3 length: 16
J gene: TRBJ2-3
clone size: many
CDR3 DNA: TGTGCCAGCAGTTCGCCCGGTGGGGGGAGCACAGATACGCAGTATTTT
CDR3 protein: CASSSPGGGSTDTQYF

V gene: TRBV7-6
D gene: TRBD2
CDR3 length: 13
J gene: TRBJ2-3
clone size: few
CDR3 DNA: TGTGCCAGCAGGTTGACTAGCGGAGATACGCAGTATTTT
CDR3 protein: CASRLTSGDTQYF

V gene: TRBV3-1
D gene: .
CDR3 length: 13
J gene: TRBJ1-2
clone size: few
CDR3 DNA: TGTGCCAGCAGCCAGAAGGCCGCCTATGGCTACACCTTC
CDR3 protein: CASSQKAAYGYTF

V gene: TRBV12-3/TRBV12-4
D gene: .
CDR3 length: 15
J gene: TRBJ2-7
clone size: .
CDR3 DNA: TGTGCCAGCAGTTTTGGAGGGGCCCCCTACTACGAGCAGTACTTC
CDR3 protein: CASSFGGAPYYEQYF

V gene: TRBV14
D gene: .
CDR3 length: 13
J gene: TRBJ2-1
clone size: many
CDR3 DNA: TGTGCCAGCAGCCCGGGATTGGGCAATGAGCAGTTCTTC
CDR3 protein: CASSPGLGNEQFF

V gene: TRBV12-3/TRBV12-4
D gene: TRBD1
CDR3 length: 14
J gene: TRBJ1-4
clone size: few
CDR3 DNA: TGTGCCAGCAGTTTCGGGGACAGGGGAGAAAAACTGTTTTTT
CDR3 protein: CASSFGDRGEKLFF

V gene: TRBV7-9
D gene: .
CDR3 length: 14
J gene: TRBJ2-7
clone size: many
CDR3 DNA: .
CDR3 protein: CASSSSAQGSEQYF

V gene: TRBV20-1
D gene: .
CDR3 length: 13
J gene: TRBJ2-5
clone size: .
CDR3 DNA: TGCAGTGCTAGTCAGGATTACCAAGAGACCCAGTACTTC
CDR3 protein: CSASQDYQETQYF

V gene: TRBV6-2/TRBV6-3
D gene: TRBD1
CDR3 length: 16
J gene: TRBJ1-1
clone size: few
CDR3 DNA: TGTGCCAGCAGCCCACTGGAAAACAGGGGTCGCACTGAAGCTTTCTTT
CDR3 protein: CASSPLENRGRTEAFF

V gene: TRBV4-1
D gene: .
CDR3 length: 15
J gene: TRBJ2-1
clone size: .
CDR3 DNA: TGCGCCAGCGGCCAAAGCGACAGCTGGGACAATGAGCAGTTCTTC
CDR3 protein: CASGQSDSWDNEQFF

V gene: TRBV7-2
D gene: TRBD2
CDR3 length: 15
J gene: TRBJ2-7
clone size: .
CDR3 DNA: TGTGCCAGCAGCCCCCTAGCGGGAGCCTTCACCGAGCAGTACTTC
CDR3 protein: CASSPLAGAFTEQYF

V gene: TRBV20-1
D gene: .
CDR3 length: 12
J gene: TRBJ2-1
clone size: many
CDR3 DNA: TGCAGTGCTAGACACAGGGGAGGTGAGCAGTTCTTC
CDR3 protein: CSARHRGGEQFF

V gene: TRBV5-1
D gene: .
CDR3 length: 15
J gene: TRBJ2-3
clone size: .
CDR3 DNA: TGCGCCAGCAGCGACGGCCAAACGGGGGCAGATACGCAGTATTTT
CDR3 protein: CASSDGQTGADTQYF

V gene: TRBV15
D gene: TRBD2
CDR3 length: 15
J gene: TRBJ2-5
clone size: many
CDR3 DNA: TGTGCCACCAGTAGAGATAAGGCTAGCGGGGGGCCCCAGTACTTC
CDR3 protein: CATSRDKASGGPQYF

V gene: TRBV7-9
D gene: .
CDR3 length: 12
J gene: TRBJ1-2
clone size: once
CDR3 DNA: TGTGCCAGCAGCTTCGGGACATATGGCTACACCTTC
CDR3 protein: CASSFGTYGYTF

V gene: TRBV28
D gene: .
CDR3 length: 15
J gene: TRBJ2-3
clone size: many
CDR3 DNA: TGTGCCAGCAGTGCCCCCGGGGGTATGGCAGATACGCAGTATTTT
CDR3 protein: CASSAPGGMADTQYF

V gene: TRBV24-1
D gene: .
CDR3 length: 15
J gene: TRBJ1-5
clone size: .
CDR3 DNA: TGTGCCACCAGTGACCCGAACGCCAGGGCCCAGCCCCAGCATTTT
CDR3 protein: CATSDPNARAQPQHF

V gene: TRBV4-1
D gene: TRBD1
CDR3 length: 19
J gene: TRBJ2-1
clone size: .
CDR3 DNA: TGCGCCAGCAGCCAAGATCCGGACAGGGGGCTTAGCTCCTACAATGAGCAGTTCTTC
CDR3 protein: CASSQDPDRGLSSYNEQFF

V gene: TRBV18
D gene: .
CDR3 length: 18
J gene: TRBJ2-6
clone size: many
CDR3 DNA: TGTGCCAGCTCACCACGGGGCCCAAGGATCTCTGGGGCCAACGTCCTGACTTTC
CDR3 protein: CASSPRGPRISGANVLTF

V gene: TRBV12-3/TRBV12-4
D gene: .
CDR3 length: 15
J gene: TRBJ1-6
clone size: many
CDR3 DNA: TGTGCCAGCACCCCCGGGGGGGCGGGTAATTCACCCCTCCACTTT
CDR3 protein: CASTPGGAGNSPLHF

V gene: TRBV27
D gene: TRBD1
CDR3 length: 18
J gene: TRBJ1-2
clone size: .
CDR3 DNA: TGTGCCAGCAGTCTGCACTTGGGACAGGCGCGGGATTGTGCTGGCTACACCTTC
CDR3 protein: CASSLHLGQARDCAGYTF

V gene: TRBV11-2
D gene: TRBD2
CDR3 length: 19
J gene: TRBJ2-1
clone size: .
CDR3 DNA: TGTGCCAGCAGCTTCTTTAGGGGGGCTCGGAGACTAGCGGAAGGTGAGCAGTTCTTC
CDR3 protein: CASSFFRGARRLAEGEQFF

V gene: TRBV4-3
D gene: TRBD2
CDR3 length: 16
J gene: TRBJ2-5
clone size: .
CDR3 DNA: TGCGCCAGCAGCCAAGATCGCGGGGGGGGCCCGGAGACCCAGTACTTC
CDR3 protein: CASSQDRGGGPETQYF

V gene: TRBV7-2
D gene: .
CDR3 length: 14
J gene: TRBJ2-7
clone size: many
CDR3 DNA: TGTGCCAGCAGCTTGGGATCGACAGACTACGAGCAGTACTTC
CDR3 protein: CASSLGSTDYEQYF

V gene: TRBV28
D gene: .
CDR3 length: 12
J gene: TRBJ2-7
clone size: many
CDR3 DNA: TGTGCCTCTCGGCTCGGGGTAGCCGAGCAGTACTTC
CDR3 protein: CASRLGVAEQYF

V gene: TRBV12-3/TRBV12-4
D gene: .
CDR3 length: 15
J gene: TRBJ1-2
clone size: many
CDR3 DNA: TGTGCCAGCAGTTTCTGGGTCACAGGGAGAGATGGCTACACCTTC
CDR3 protein: CASSFWVTGRDGYTF